This T cell receptor (beta chain) was sequenced during a study of OX40 agonist ivuxolimab in advanced cancers. Per the germline V gene, CDR1 is MNHEY and CDR2 is SVGAGI. This CDR3 has 15 amino acids. The V and J ends lost 10 bases and 0 bases, in that order; junction bases with no gene match: 6. Generated by immunoSEQ multiplex PCR, the TCRdb table keeps only in-frame clones and is missing some. The sample lists 48,000 or so clones; about 81% were seen once. The sample consisted of CD4+ or CD8+ T cells sorted from blood, taken in a trial of the OX40 agonist ivuxolimab. The clonotype originates from an adult with an advanced solid tumor such as melanoma, head and neck, liver or kidney cancer. The V and J genes are TRBV6-5 and TRBJ2-4, with 10 bases lining up with TRBD1. CDR3 DNA: TGTGCCATAGGGACAGGGGCTCTAGCCAAAAACATTCAGTACTTC. This sequence encodes CAIGTGALAKNIQYF.